This T cell receptor (beta chain) was recorded in a study of post-analysis software for immune sequencing data. The CDR3 contains 16 residues. Germline loops: CDR1 MGHRA, CDR2 YSYEKL. V lost 0 bases and J lost 4; bases outside the gene matches: 5. Unique molecular identifiers were built into the TCR beta cDNA libraries. TCRdb reprocessed the PCR reads via MiXCR and lists one record per CDR3 protein. The sample records about 400,000 distinct CDR3 sequences, approximately 38% being singletons. Concerning this clonotype itself: Its specificity is unknown.

Study observations and caveats: Compared with controls, patients had more of roughly five TRBV segments, including TRBV5-6, TRBV5-1 and TRBV20-1.

The specimen was blood. The chain joins TRBV4-1 to TRBJ2-1; 8 bases match TRBD2. The clonotype was recovered from a girl aged 10-17 years with multiple sclerosis. The DNA of the CDR3 is TGCGCCAGCAGCCAAGATAAACTAGCGGCTTACAATGAGCAGTTCTTC. Protein: CASSQDKLAAYNEQFF.